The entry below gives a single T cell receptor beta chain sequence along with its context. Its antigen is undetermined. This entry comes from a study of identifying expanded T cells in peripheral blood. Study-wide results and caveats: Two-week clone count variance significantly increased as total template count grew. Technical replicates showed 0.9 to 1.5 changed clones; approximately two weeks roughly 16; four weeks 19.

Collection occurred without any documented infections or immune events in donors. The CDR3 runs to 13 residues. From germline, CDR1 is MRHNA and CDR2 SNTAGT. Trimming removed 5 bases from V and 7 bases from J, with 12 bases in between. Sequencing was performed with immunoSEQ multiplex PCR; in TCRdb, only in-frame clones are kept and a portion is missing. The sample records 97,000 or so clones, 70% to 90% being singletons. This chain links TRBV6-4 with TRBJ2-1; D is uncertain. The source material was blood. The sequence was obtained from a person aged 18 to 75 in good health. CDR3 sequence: CASSISQANEQFF. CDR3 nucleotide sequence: TGTGCCAGCAGTATCTCCCAAGCTAATGAGCAGTTCTTC.